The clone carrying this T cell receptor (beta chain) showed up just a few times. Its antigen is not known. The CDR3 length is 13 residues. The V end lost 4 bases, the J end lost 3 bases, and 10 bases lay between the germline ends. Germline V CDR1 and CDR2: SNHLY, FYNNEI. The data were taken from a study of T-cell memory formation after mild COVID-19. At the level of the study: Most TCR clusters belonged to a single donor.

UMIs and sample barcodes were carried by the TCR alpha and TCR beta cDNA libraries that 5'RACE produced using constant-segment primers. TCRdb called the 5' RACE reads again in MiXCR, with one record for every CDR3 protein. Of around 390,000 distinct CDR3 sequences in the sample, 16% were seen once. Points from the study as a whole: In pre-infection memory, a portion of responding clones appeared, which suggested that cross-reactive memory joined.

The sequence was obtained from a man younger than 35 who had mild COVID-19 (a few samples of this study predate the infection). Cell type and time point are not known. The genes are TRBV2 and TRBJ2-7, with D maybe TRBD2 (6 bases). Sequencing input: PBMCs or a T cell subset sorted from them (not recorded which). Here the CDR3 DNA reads TGTGCCAGCAGTGCGGGGGTTAGCTACGAGCAGTACTTC. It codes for CASSAGVSYEQYF.